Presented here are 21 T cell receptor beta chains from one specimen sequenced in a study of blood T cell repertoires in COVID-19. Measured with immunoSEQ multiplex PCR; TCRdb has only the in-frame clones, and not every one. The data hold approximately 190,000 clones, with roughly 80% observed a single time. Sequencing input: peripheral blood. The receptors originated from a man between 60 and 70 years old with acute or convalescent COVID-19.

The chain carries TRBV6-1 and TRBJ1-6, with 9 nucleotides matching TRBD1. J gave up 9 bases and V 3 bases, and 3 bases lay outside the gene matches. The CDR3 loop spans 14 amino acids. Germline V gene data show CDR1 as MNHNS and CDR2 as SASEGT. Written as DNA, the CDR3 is TGTGCCAGCAGTGATATACAGGGGGCTTCACCCCTCCACTTT. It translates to CASSDIQGASPLHF.

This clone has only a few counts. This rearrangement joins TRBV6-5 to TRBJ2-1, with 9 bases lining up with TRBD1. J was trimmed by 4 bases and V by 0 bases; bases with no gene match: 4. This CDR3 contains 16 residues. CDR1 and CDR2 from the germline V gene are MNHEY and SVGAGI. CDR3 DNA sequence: TGTGCCAGCAGTTACTCGGGACAGGGCCTATACAATGAGCAGTTCTTC. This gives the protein CASSYSGQGLYNEQFF.

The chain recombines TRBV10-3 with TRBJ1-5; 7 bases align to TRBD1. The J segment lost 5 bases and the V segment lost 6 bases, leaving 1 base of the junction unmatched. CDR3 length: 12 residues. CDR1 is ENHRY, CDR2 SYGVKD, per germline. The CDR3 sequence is CAISTGDQPQHF. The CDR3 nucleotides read TGTGCCATCAGCACAGGGGATCAGCCCCAGCATTTT.

The CDR3 region is CASSLQGAYEEPQHF. The CDR3 DNA follows: TGTGCCAGTAGTTTGCAGGGGGCGTATGAGGAGCCCCAGCATTTT. The chain is built from TRBV19 and TRBJ1-5; 8 nucleotides align to TRBD1. Germline lookup yields CDR1 LNHDA and CDR2 SQIVND (reference sequence). Unmatched junction bases numbered 11, after V lost 5 bases and J lost 8 bases. The CDR3 spans 15 residues.

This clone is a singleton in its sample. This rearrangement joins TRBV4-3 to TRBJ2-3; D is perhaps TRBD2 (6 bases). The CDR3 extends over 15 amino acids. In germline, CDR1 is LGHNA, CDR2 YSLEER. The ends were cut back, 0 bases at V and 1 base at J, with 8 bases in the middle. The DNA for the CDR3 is TGCGCCAGCAGCCAAGATGGCGGGGGCACAGATACGCAGTATTTT. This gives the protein CASSQDGGGTDTQYF.

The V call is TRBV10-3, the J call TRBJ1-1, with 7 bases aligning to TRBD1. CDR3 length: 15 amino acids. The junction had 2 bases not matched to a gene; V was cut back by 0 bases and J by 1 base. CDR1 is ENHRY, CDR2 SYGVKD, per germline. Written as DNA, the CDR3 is TGTGCCATCAGTGAGTCTCGGACAGGGAACACTGAAGCTTTCTTT. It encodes CAISESRTGNTEAFF.

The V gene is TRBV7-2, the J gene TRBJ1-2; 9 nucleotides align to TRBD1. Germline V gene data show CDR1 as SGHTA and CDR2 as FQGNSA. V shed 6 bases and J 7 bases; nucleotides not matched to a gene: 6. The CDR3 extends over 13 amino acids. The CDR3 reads CASRSRTGVGYTF. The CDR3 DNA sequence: TGTGCCAGCAGATCGAGGACAGGGGTTGGCTACACCTTC.

CDR3 sequence (DNA): TGTGCCAGCAGCCAAGGGCCCAATCAGCCCCAGCATTTT. It specifies CASSQGPNQPQHF. The J gene is TRBJ1-5, the V gene TRBV3-1 (or the pseudogene TRBV3-2); D gene unclear. V was trimmed by 1 base and J by 3 bases, leaving 4 bases between them. The CDR3 consists of 13 residues. Germline V CDR1 and CDR2: LGHDT, YNNKEL (reference sequence).

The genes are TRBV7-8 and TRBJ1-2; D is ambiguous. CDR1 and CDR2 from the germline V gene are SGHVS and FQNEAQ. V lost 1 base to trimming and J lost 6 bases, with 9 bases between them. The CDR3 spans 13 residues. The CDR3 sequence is CASSLGVEHGYTF. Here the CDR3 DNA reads TGTGCCAGCAGCTTAGGAGTGGAGCATGGCTACACCTTC.

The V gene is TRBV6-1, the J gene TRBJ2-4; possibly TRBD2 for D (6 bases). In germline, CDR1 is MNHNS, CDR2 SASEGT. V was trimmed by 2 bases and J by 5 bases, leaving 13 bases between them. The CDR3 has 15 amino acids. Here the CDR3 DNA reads TGTGCCAGCAGTGAAATGCCGGGAGAGGAAAACATTCAGTACTTC. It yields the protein CASSEMPGEENIQYF.

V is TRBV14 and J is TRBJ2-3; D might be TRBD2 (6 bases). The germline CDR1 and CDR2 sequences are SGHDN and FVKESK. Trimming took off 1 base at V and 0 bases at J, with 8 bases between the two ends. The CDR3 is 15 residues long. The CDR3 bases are TGTGCCAGCAGCCAAGCGCGGGACAGCACAGATACGCAGTATTTT. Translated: CASSQARDSTDTQYF.

The CDR3 here is CAISLQGSDTEAFF. DNA for the CDR3: TGTGCCATCAGCTTACAGGGGAGTGACACTGAAGCTTTCTTT. The J gene is TRBJ1-1, the V gene TRBV10-3; the match to TRBD1 covers 7 bases. V lost 6 bases to trimming and J lost 3 bases; unmatched junction nucleotides: 7. CDR1 and CDR2 from the germline V gene are ENHRY and SYGVKD. There are 14 residues in the CDR3.

The CDR3 bases are TGTGCCAGCAGCAAAGAGGGGGTTATGGCAGGGCTGGCAGATACGCAGTATTTT. Translating it yields CASSKEGVMAGLADTQYF. The rearrangement links TRBV21-1 to TRBJ2-3; the D call in the table, TRBD1, was not verified against the DNA. TRBV21-1 is noted as a pseudogene. This CDR3 is built from 18 residues.

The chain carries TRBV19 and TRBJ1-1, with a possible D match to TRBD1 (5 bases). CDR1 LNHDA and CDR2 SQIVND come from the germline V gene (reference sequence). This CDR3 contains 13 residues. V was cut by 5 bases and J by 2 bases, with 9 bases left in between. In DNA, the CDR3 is TGTGCCAGTAGTGCAGGGTTCAACACTGAAGCTTTCTTT. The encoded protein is CASSAGFNTEAFF. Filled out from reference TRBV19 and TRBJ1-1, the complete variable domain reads DGGITQSPKYLFRKEGQNVTLSCEQNLNHDAMYWYRQDPGQGLRLIYYSQIVNDFQKGDIAEGYSVSREKKESFPLTVTSAQKNPTAFYLCASSAGFNTEAFFGQGTRLTVV.

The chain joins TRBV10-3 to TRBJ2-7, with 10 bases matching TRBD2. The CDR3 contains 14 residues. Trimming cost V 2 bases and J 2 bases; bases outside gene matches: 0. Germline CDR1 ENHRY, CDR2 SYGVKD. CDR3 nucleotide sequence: TGTGCCATCAGTGAGACTAGCGGGACCTACGAGCAGTACTTC. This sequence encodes CAISETSGTYEQYF.

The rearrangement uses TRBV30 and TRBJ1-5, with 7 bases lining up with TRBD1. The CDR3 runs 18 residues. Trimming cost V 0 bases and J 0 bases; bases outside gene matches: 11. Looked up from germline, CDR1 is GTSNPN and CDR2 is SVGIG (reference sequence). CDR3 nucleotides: TGTGCCTGGAGTGTACAAGGGACAGAGGGATATAGCAATCAGCCCCAGCATTTT. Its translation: CAWSVQGTEGYSNQPQHF.

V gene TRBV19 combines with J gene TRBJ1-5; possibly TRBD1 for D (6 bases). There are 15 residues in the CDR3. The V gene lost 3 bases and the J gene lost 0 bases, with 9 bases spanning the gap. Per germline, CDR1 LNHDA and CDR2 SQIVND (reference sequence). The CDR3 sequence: CASSIEGVSNQPQHF. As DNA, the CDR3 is TGTGCCAGTAGTATCGAGGGGGTTAGCAATCAGCCCCAGCATTTT.

The CDR3 nucleotides read TGTGCCAGCAGAGGACTGACAGGGGGGGATTCACCCCTCCACTTT. Translation: CASRGLTGGDSPLHF. The rearrangement uses TRBV2 and TRBJ1-6; TRBD1 matches 9 bases. V dropped 6 bases and J dropped 8; count of bases not matched to a gene: 8. CDR1 and CDR2 (germline): SNHLY, FYNNEI. CDR3 length: 15 residues.

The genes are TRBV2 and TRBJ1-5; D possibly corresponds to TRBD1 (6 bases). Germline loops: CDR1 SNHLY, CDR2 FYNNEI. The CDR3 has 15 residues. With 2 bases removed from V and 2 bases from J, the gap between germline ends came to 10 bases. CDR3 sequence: CASSEQGHGNQPQHF. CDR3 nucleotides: TGTGCCAGCAGTGAACAGGGGCACGGCAATCAGCCCCAGCATTTT. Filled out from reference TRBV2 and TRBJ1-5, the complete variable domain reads EPEVTQTPSHQVTQMGQEVILRCVPISNHLYFYWYRQILGQKVEFLVSFYNNEISEKSEIFDDQFSVERPDGSNFTLKIRSTKLEDSAMYFCASSEQGHGNQPQHFGDGTRLSIL.

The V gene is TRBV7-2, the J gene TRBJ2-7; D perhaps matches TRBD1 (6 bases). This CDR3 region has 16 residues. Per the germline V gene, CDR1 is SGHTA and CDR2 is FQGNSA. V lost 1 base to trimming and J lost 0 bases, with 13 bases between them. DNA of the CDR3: TGTGCCAGCAGCTTAGACAGGGACCCTAGCTCCTACGAGCAGTACTTC. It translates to CASSLDRDPSSYEQYF.

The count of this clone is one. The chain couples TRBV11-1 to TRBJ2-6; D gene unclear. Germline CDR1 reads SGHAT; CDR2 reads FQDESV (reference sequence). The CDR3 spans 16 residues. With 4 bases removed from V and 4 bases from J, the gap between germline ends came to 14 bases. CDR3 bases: TGTGCCAGCAGCTCCACCCTGGCAACCGGGGCCAACGTCCTGACTTTC. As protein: CASSSTLATGANVLTF.